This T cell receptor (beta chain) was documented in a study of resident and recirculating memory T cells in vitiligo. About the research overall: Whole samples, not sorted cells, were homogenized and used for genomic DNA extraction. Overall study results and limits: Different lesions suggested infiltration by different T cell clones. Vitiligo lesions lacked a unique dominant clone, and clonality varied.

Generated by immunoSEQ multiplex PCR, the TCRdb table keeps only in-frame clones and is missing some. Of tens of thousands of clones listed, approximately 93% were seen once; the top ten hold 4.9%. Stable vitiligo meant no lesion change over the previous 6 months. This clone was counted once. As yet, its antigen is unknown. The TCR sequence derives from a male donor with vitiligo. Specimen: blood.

DNA for the CDR3: TGTGCCAGCAGCCCGTTACAGGGGCATGGCTACACCTTC. This codes for CASSPLQGHGYTF. The chain recombines TRBV7-8 with TRBJ1-2; 7 bases match TRBD1. This CDR3 is built from 13 residues. J gave up 6 bases and V 5 bases, and 6 bases lay outside the gene matches. Germline V gene sequence: CDR1 SGHVS, CDR2 FQNEAQ.